This T cell receptor beta chain was obtained from a study of T cells after yellow fever vaccination (dated by TCRdb to between 2018 and 2021). Broadly, across the study: The SMART-Seq v4 Ultra Low Input RNA kit was used to prepare libraries from fractions with low cell numbers. Blood was drawn at multiple timepoints before and after primary and secondary immunization, with bulk PBMC replicates and cell subsets isolated. Two healthy male donors, one aged 18 to 29 and one aged 30 to 40 years, made up the cohort. To track T-cell clones before and after primary and booster YFV17D yellow fever vaccination, bulk TCR alpha and beta repertoires were sequenced longitudinally.

Sequencing instrument: Illumina NovaSeq 6000. Synthesis of TCR cDNA relied on 5'RACE template switching, a step that introduced a universal primer site along with unique molecular identifiers. Priming for cDNA synthesis came from both the TCR alpha and TCR beta constant segments. Library amplification used two PCR steps, and the second PCR step added sample barcodes and sequencing adapters. Libraries were sequenced on Illumina HiSeq 2500 (2x100 bp) or NovaSeq (2x150 bp). Per the authors' processing: Demultiplexing of reads and collapsing into UMI consensus sequences were performed with MIGEC, and V(D)J alignment was carried out with MiXCR. Vaccine-responding clonotypes were identified with edgeR using replicate PBMC samples, with FDR below 0.01 and a log2 fold change above 5 up to day 15 being required. Each bulk clonotype received a CD4 or CD8 identity based on whether the sequenced CD4 or CD8 repertoire contained that clonotype at higher abundance. TCRdb reanalyzed the raw reads on its own, using fastp at Q25 for trimming and MiXCR for clone calling, and kept in-frame beta chains. CDR3 protein duplicates are merged, each entry listing the most common genes and DNA. The V and J calls were not made by the authors but by TCRdb's processing. The sample profile shows 150,000 or so distinct CDR3 sequences; about a tenth of them were found once. The top ten hold roughly 33% of the sample.

The CDR3 starts with the cysteine, ends with the phenylalanine, and has 13 residues. Solely the CDR3 DNA is kept, with 39 bases framed from the first base. The germline V gene (reference sequence) provides CDR1 LNHDA and CDR2 SQIVND. V is clipped by 5 bases and J by 7 bases, and the sequence between their germline boundaries is 12 bases long. What the authors observed across the whole study: A small fraction of clonotypes appeared in both the CD4 and CD8 compartments, likely as a result of convergent recombination. Because the study included only a couple of donors, the extent to which the findings can be generalized is limited. Because abundant contaminating clonotypes from the bulk population could be contained in FACS-sorted repertoires, computational filtering was required. The secondary T-cell response was weaker than the primary response but faster, peaking on day 5 instead of day 15. After the booster, most clones that had expanded after primary vaccination were detected again (nearly 98% of CD4 and around nine tenths of CD8), suggesting broad maintenance of memory.

This clonotype has a handful of counts. Its specific antigen is unknown. No base-level quality is on record; no much larger clone is a single base apart. The label giving this sample's treatment or condition can be read as: live attenuated yellow fever vaccine strain. PBMCs were isolated from peripheral blood using a standard Ficoll-Paque protocol. CD4 and CD8 T-cell fractions were isolated with Dynabeads CD4 and CD8 positive selection kits. TriZol was used to extract RNA from bulk PBMCs, from CD4 and CD8 fractions, and from dextramer-positive and dextramer-negative fractions. The chain employs TRBV19 and TRBJ2-1; the D region is possibly TRBD1 or TRBD2, each matching across 5 bases. The specimen comprised CD8+ T cells sorted from PBMCs, sampled 45 days after the yellow fever booster vaccination. This TCR derives from a young man who received the YFV17D yellow fever vaccine. The bases are TGTGCCAGTAGTGCCGGGGCGGAAAATGAGCAGTTCTTC. It specifies CASSAGAENEQFF.